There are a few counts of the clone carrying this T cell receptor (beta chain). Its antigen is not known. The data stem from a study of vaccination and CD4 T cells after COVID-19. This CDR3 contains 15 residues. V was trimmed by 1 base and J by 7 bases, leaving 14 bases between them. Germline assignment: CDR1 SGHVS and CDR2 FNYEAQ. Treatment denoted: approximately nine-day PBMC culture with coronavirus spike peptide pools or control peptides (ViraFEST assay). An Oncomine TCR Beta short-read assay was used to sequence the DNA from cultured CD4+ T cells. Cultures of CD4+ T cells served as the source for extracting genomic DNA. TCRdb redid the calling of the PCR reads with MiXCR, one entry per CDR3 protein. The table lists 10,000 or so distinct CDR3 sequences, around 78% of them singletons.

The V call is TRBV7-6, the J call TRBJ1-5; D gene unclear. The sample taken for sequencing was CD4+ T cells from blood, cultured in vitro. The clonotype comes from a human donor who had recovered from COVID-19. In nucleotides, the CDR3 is TGTGCCAGCAGCTTAGGTGGTGGGGTGGGGCAGCCCCAGCATTTT. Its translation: CASSLGGGVGQPQHF. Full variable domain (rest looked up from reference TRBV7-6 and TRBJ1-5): GAGVSQSPRYKVTKRGQDVALRCDPISGHVSLYWYRQALGQGPEFLTYFNYEAQQDKSGLPNDRFSAERPEGSISTLTIQRTEQRDSAMYRCASSLGGGVGQPQHFGDGTRLSIL.